These 24 T cell receptor beta chains were sequenced from one sample in a study of cytomegalovirus exposure and HLA in healthy donors. PCR was performed using 60 Vbeta and 13 Jbeta primers. TCRdb's copy holds only in-frame clones and misses some; the assay was immunoSEQ multiplex PCR. The sample lists around 130,000 clones, approximately 68% occurring once. The sequenced material came from PBMCs. The receptors come from a young man in good health and CMV-seropositive.

This clone is a singleton in its sample. The chain recombines TRBV27 with TRBJ2-1, with 10 bases matching TRBD2. From germline, CDR1 is MNHEY and CDR2 SMNVEV (reference sequence). V lost 7 bases and J lost 9; bases outside the gene matches: 12. This CDR3 is built from 15 residues. The DNA of the CDR3 is TGTGCCAGCACCCCGGGACTAGCGAATCCGGTTGAGCAGTTCTTC. Protein product: CASTPGLANPVEQFF.

This clone was counted a few times. V gene TRBV7-2 combines with J gene TRBJ2-5; TRBD2 is a possible D gene (6 bases). The CDR3 covers 16 residues. Germline-derived CDR1 and CDR2 are SGHTA and FQGNSA. The ends were cut back, 5 bases at V and 6 bases at J, with 22 bases in the middle. For the CDR3, the DNA is TGTGCCAGCAGCCCCTCTCGGGCTAGCGCTGAGAAGACCCAGTACTTC. Its translation: CASSPSRASAEKTQYF.

The chain combines TRBV2 with TRBJ1-2, with 9 positions matching TRBD1. J was trimmed by 6 bases and V by 6 bases; bases with no gene match: 2. The CDR3 is made up of 12 amino acids. From germline, CDR1 is SNHLY and CDR2 FYNNEI. CDR3 loop: CASRYRGHGYTF. The CDR3 region has the DNA TGTGCCAGCAGGTACAGGGGGCATGGCTACACCTTC.

V usage is TRBV28 and J usage is TRBJ2-1, with D possibly TRBD1 on 5 matching bases. The CDR3 is 12 residues long. Trimming removed 4 bases at V and 10 bases at J, with 11 bases between. In germline, CDR1 is MDHEN, CDR2 SYDVKM. The DNA for the CDR3 is TGTGCCAGCAGTTCAACGACAGAAGAGCAGTTCTTC. This encodes CASSSTTEEQFF.

V gene TRBV6-5 combines with J gene TRBJ1-5, with D possibly being TRBD1 (6 bases). The CDR3 sequence is 15 residues long. The V end was cut by 6 bases, the J end by 5 bases, with 17 bases between. From germline, CDR1 is MNHEY and CDR2 SVGAGI. CDR3 sequence (DNA): TGTGCCAGCAGCACGACAGGAGAGGGGGATCAGCCCCAGCATTTT. Translation: CASSTTGEGDQPQHF.

The genes are TRBV7-9 and TRBJ2-1; TRBD1 aligns across 7 bases. The V gene's germline CDR1 is SEHNR and CDR2 FQNEAQ (reference sequence). This CDR3 spans 15 amino acids. The junction had 7 bases not matched to a gene; V was cut back by 5 bases and J by 3 bases. The CDR3 is CASSQRRDSYNEQFF. The CDR3 DNA sequence: TGTGCCAGCAGCCAGCGAAGGGACAGCTACAATGAGCAGTTCTTC.

In its sample, this clone was seen a few times. The V gene is TRBV30, the J gene TRBJ2-1; 10 positions agree with TRBD2. Germline values: CDR1 GTSNPN, CDR2 SVGIG (reference sequence). The CDR3 has 18 residues. Trimming took 1 base from V and 2 from J; bases not matched to a gene: 11. CDR3: CAWSGGTSEVWTYNEQFF. The CDR3 DNA follows: TGTGCCTGGAGTGGGGGGACTAGCGAGGTATGGACCTACAATGAGCAGTTCTTC.

The CDR3 DNA reads TGCGCCAGCAGCCTGGACAGGGACTCTGGAAACACCATATATTTT. Protein sequence: CASSLDRDSGNTIYF. V is TRBV5-1 and J is TRBJ1-3, with 8 bases fitting TRBD1. Germline V lookup: CDR1 SGHRS, CDR2 YFSETQ. The CDR3 covers 15 residues. V gave up 4 bases and J gave up 0 bases; unmatched junction bases: 3.

This clone was seen just once. CDR3 DNA: TGCGCCAGCAGCCGAGGGGTGGGAGGTGGGGAGACCCAGTACTTC. This sequence encodes CASSRGVGGGETQYF. The rearrangement uses TRBV4-1 and TRBJ2-5; D possibly corresponds to TRBD2 (6 bases). Trimming cost V 4 bases and J 5 bases, with 17 bases left between them. CDR3 length: 15 amino acids. Germline V gene data show CDR1 as MGHRA and CDR2 as YSYEKL.

This rearrangement joins TRBV7-6 to TRBJ2-1, with D possibly matching TRBD1 (5 bases). The germline V gene has CDR1 SGHVS and CDR2 FNYEAQ. Between the trimmed V and J ends, which lost 1 base and 10 bases, there was a span of 17 bases. The CDR3 spans 15 residues. The CDR3 region has the DNA TGTGCCAGCAGCTTAGTAGGGGTCGGCCAGGGAGAGCAGTTCTTC. This translates into CASSLVGVGQGEQFF.

This clone was counted a few times. V gene TRBV5-1 combines with J gene TRBJ2-7; weak D call: TRBD1 (6 bases). CDR1 and CDR2 (germline): SGHRS, YFSETQ. The CDR3 has 14 residues. Trimming took 2 bases from V and 7 from J, leaving 16 bases between them. The CDR3 here is CASSFWQGLGEQYF. In nucleotides, the CDR3 is TGCGCCAGCAGCTTTTGGCAGGGGCTGGGAGAGCAGTACTTC.

The genes are TRBV18 and TRBJ2-7; possibly TRBD2 for D (6 bases). Germline-derived CDR1 and CDR2 are KGHSH and LQKENI. V was trimmed by 6 bases and J by 6 bases, leaving 12 bases between them. CDR3 size: 12 residues. DNA of the CDR3: TGTGCCAGCTCGGGGGGACCGTCCGAGCAGTACTTC. Protein product: CASSGGPSEQYF.

J is TRBJ1-5 and V is TRBV10-1; D may be TRBD1 (6 bases). CDR3 length: 18 amino acids. Germline V gene lookup returns CDR1 WNHNN and CDR2 SYGVQD (reference sequence). V was trimmed by 0 bases and J by 6 bases, leaving 21 bases between them. CDR3 bases: TGCGCCAGCAGTGAGTCGGTAGACAGGCTCCCGTTCACTCAGCCCCAGCATTTT. Translation gives CASSESVDRLPFTQPQHF.

This chain connects TRBV5-1 to TRBJ1-2; D perhaps matches TRBD1 (5 bases). V was pared by 4 bases and J by 4 bases, with 11 bases between. The germline V gene has CDR1 SGHRS and CDR2 YFSETQ. The CDR3 loop spans 13 amino acids. CDR3 in DNA: TGCGCCAGCAGCCGTACAGGTCCCTATGGCTACACCTTC. Protein sequence: CASSRTGPYGYTF.

This clone was observed a single time. The chain recombines TRBV5-1 with TRBJ2-3; the D is unclear. The germline V gene encodes CDR1 SGHRS and CDR2 YFSETQ. The V and J ends lost 2 bases and 1 base respectively, with 11 bases between them. The CDR3 contains 15 residues. In DNA, the CDR3 is TGCGCCAGCAGCTTTGGCAGCGAGCGCACAGATACGCAGTATTTT. It encodes CASSFGSERTDTQYF.

The chain uses TRBV2 and TRBJ1-4; D remains ambiguous. Trimming removed 3 bases at V and 8 bases at J, with 7 bases between. Germline values: CDR1 SNHLY, CDR2 FYNNEI. This CDR3 has 12 amino acids. The chain's CDR3 is CASSDVSEKLFF. The CDR3 DNA follows: TGTGCCAGCAGTGATGTGAGCGAAAAACTGTTTTTT.

The chain is built from TRBV10-3 and TRBJ2-1; 10 bases line up with TRBD2. CDR1 is ENHRY and CDR2 is SYGVKD in the germline V gene. The junction had 5 bases not matched to a gene; V was cut back by 3 bases and J by 0 bases. This CDR3 has 17 amino acids. The CDR3 nucleotides read TGTGCCATCAGTGACCCGGCTAGCGGGAGCTCCTACAATGAGCAGTTCTTC. This encodes CAISDPASGSSYNEQFF.

This CDR3 reads CASKTDPSSYEQYF. CDR3 in DNA: TGTGCCAGCAAGACTGACCCAAGCTCCTACGAGCAGTACTTC. The rearrangement links TRBV28 to TRBJ2-7; D uncertain. V lost 7 bases and J 0 bases, leaving 13 bases between the germline ends. CDR3 length: 14 amino acids. In germline, CDR1 is MDHEN, CDR2 SYDVKM.

In its sample, this clone was seen a few times. The rearrangement uses TRBV27 and TRBJ2-7, with 10 bases that match TRBD2. Germline CDR1 and CDR2: MNHEY and SMNVEV (reference sequence). Germline trimming cut 9 bases from V and 0 bases from J; bases unmatched to any gene: 5. The length of the CDR3 is 14 residues. The CDR3 region has the DNA TGTGCCAGTAGACTAGCGGGCAACTCCTACGAGCAGTACTTC. Translated: CASRLAGNSYEQYF.

The chain combines TRBV27 with TRBJ2-7; 14 bases fit TRBD2. Unmatched junction bases numbered 1, after V lost 6 bases and J lost 6 bases. CDR3 size: 13 residues. Germline V gene lookup returns CDR1 MNHEY and CDR2 SMNVEV (reference sequence). As DNA, the CDR3 is TGTGCCAGCAGGGGACTAGCGGGAGTCGAGCAGTACTTC. Translation: CASRGLAGVEQYF.

The chain has TRBV4-2 and TRBJ2-6, with 7 bases lining up with TRBD2. The junction had 0 bases not matched to a gene; V was cut back by 2 bases and J by 2 bases. The CDR3 contains 15 residues. The V gene's germline CDR1 is LGHNA and CDR2 YNFKEQ. The CDR3 reads CASSQREAGANVLTF. DNA for the CDR3: TGTGCCAGCAGCCAACGGGAGGCTGGGGCCAACGTCCTGACTTTC.

This clone was counted a few times. The chain combines TRBV5-4 with TRBJ2-7; 8 bases map to TRBD2. CDR3 length equals 13 residues. Per the germline V gene, CDR1 is SGHNT and CDR2 is YYREEE (reference sequence). V was pared by 2 bases and J by 7 bases, with 5 bases of the junction left unmatched. The DNA for the CDR3 is TGTGCCAGCAGCTTCAGCATAGCGGGAGAGCAGTACTTC. It is translated as CASSFSIAGEQYF.

This clone was seen a few times. J is TRBJ2-7 and V is TRBV4-1; tentative D call: TRBD2 (6 bases). In germline, CDR1 is MGHRA, CDR2 YSYEKL. The germline V and J ends were trimmed by 1 base and 1 base, with 14 bases remaining between them. This CDR3 has 16 amino acids. The CDR3 spells CASSQVGRELSYEQYF. DNA for the CDR3: TGCGCCAGCAGCCAAGTGGGACGGGAGTTGTCCTACGAGCAGTACTTC.

The V and J genes are TRBV4-3 and TRBJ2-1; TRBD2 matches 15 bases. This CDR3 region has 18 residues. The J segment lost 9 bases and the V segment lost 0 bases, leaving 9 bases of the junction unmatched. Looked up from germline, CDR1 is LGHNA and CDR2 is YSLEER. For the CDR3, the DNA is TGCGCCAGCAGCCAAGATGGGACTAGCGGGAGGCTTTTGGTTGAGCAGTTCTTC. Residues: CASSQDGTSGRLLVEQFF.